This T cell receptor beta chain was profiled in a study of neoadjuvant nivolumab and ipilimumab in lung cancer. Findings and caveats of the study: Resected-tumor TCR richness correlated positively with pretherapy blood richness. Pathologic regression was not significantly tied to TCR clonality. Resected tumors had greater TCR richness and clonality than uninvolved lung. From pretherapy to surgery, tumor richness and clonality rose with dual therapy.

Germline-derived CDR1 and CDR2 are MNHEY and SVGAGI. The CDR3 extends over 11 amino acids. Trimming took 2 bases from V and 5 from J, leaving 3 bases between them. For this clone: Its antigen remains unidentified.

Profiled with immunoSEQ multiplex PCR; TCRdb holds only in-frame clones, not every one. This sample has fewer than 40,000 clones; approximately 92% occur once, and the top ten carry 2.1%. The specimen comprised peripheral blood, sampled after neoadjuvant nivolumab, alone or with ipilimumab, at or shortly before surgery. The origin of this receptor is an adult with non-small cell lung cancer. This chain connects TRBV6-5 to TRBJ1-2, with D hard to call. The chain's CDR3 is CASSYGYGYTF. DNA for the CDR3: TGTGCCAGCAGTTACGGGTATGGCTACACCTTC.